This is a list of T cell receptor beta chains from one sample in a study of blood T cell repertoires in COVID-19. The repertoire was sequenced with immunoSEQ multiplex PCR; TCRdb's copy has only in-frame clones and lacks some. The sample has 94,000 or so clones; 70% to 90% are singletons. Sequenced sample: peripheral blood. These receptors were collected from a woman aged 70-85 years with acute or convalescent COVID-19. CDR3s include the opening cysteine and the closing phenylalanine or tryptophan. The D gene is left open where the match is weak. Size values are once, few and many counts, or a class for expanded clones, and some rows have none.

TRBV19	.	TRBJ1-1	.	TGTGCCAGTAGTATTCTCGGGGGTTTCGGCACTGAAGCTTTCTTT	CASSILGGFGTEAFF
TRBV6-5	TRBD1	TRBJ2-1	.	TGTGCCAGCAGGAAACAGGGGGTCATGGGGGATGAGCAGTTCTTC	CASRKQGVMGDEQFF
TRBV5-4	.	TRBJ1-1	.	TGTGCCAGCAGCTTGCAGGGTTACACTGAAGCTTTCTTT	CASSLQGYTEAFF
TRBV19	.	TRBJ1-3	.	TGTGCCAGTAGTATTCCCGGGCGGGATGGCACAACCTCTGGAAACACCATATATTTT	CASSIPGRDGTTSGNTIYF
TRBV2	.	TRBJ1-2	.	TGTGCCAGCAGTGGCGACAGAAACTATGGCTACACCTTC	CASSGDRNYGYTF
TRBV10-2	TRBD2	TRBJ2-5	.	TGCGCCAGCAGTATGAGCGGGGGGTACCAAGAGACCCAGTACTTC	CASSMSGGYQETQYF
TRBV29-1	.	TRBJ2-1	.	TGCAGCGTTGATGGGGTACGGCAGGGGCCCTACAATGAGCAGTTCTTC	CSVDGVRQGPYNEQFF
TRBV3-1/TRBV3-2	TRBD2	TRBJ2-3	.	TGTGCCAGCAGCGCGCGGGGGGGCCTGGATACGCAGTATTTT	CASSARGGLDTQYF
TRBV7-3	.	TRBJ2-5	.	TGTGCCAGCAGCTTAAGAGCAGCGGAGACCCAGTACTTC	CASSLRAAETQYF
TRBV13	TRBD1	TRBJ1-6	.	TGTGCCAGCAGCCCAGACAGGGGGTCCTATAATTCACCCCTCCACTTT	CASSPDRGSYNSPLHF
TRBV18	TRBD1	TRBJ2-7	.	TGTGCCAGCTCACCGGGACAGGGTAGCGAGCAGTACTTC	CASSPGQGSEQYF
TRBV5-1	.	TRBJ2-7	.	TGCGCCAGCAGCTTAGAGGGAAGCTACGAGCAGTACTTC	CASSLEGSYEQYF
TRBV3-1/TRBV3-2	TRBD2	TRBJ2-3	.	TGTGCCAGCAGCCCCCTGCGGGGGGGCACAGATACGCAGTATTTT	CASSPLRGGTDTQYF
TRBV12-3/TRBV12-4	.	TRBJ1-1	.	TGTGCCAGCAGCTTTAATCTGAACACTGAAGCTTTCTTT	CASSFNLNTEAFF
TRBV14	TRBD2	TRBJ2-1	once	TGTGCCAGCAGCCAGGGACTAGCGGGGGGCCGGGAGCAGTTCTTC	CASSQGLAGGREQFF
TRBV7-8	TRBD2	TRBJ2-1	.	TGTGCCAGCACCATTCTAGCGGGAGGTTACAATGAGCAGTTCTTC	CASTILAGGYNEQFF
TRBV18	TRBD1	TRBJ1-1	.	TGTGCCAGCTCACCAGGGACAGTGAACACTGAAGCTTTCTTT	CASSPGTVNTEAFF
TRBV5-1	.	TRBJ2-3	once	TGCGCCAGCAGCCAATCAGGCGCAGATACGCAGTATTTT	CASSQSGADTQYF
TRBV2	.	TRBJ1-1	.	TGTGCCAGCAGCGGGACATCGGGGGGCACTGAAGCTTTCTTT	CASSGTSGGTEAFF
TRBV5-1	.	TRBJ1-2	.	TGCGCCAGCAGCGAACCAGGGGAAGCCTTTGGCTACACCTTC	CASSEPGEAFGYTF
TRBV29-1	TRBD1	TRBJ2-7	.	TGCAGCGCAAGGGACAGGGTTTACGAGCAGTACTTC	CSARDRVYEQYF
TRBV11-2	TRBD2	TRBJ2-5	.	TGTGCCAGCAGCCGGACTAGCGGGGGGCCCGCGGGAGAGACCCAGTACTTC	CASSRTSGGPAGETQYF
TRBV27	TRBD1	TRBJ1-1	.	TGTGCCAGCAGTCTCGACAGGGGGTCGATGAACACTGAAGCTTTCTTT	CASSLDRGSMNTEAFF
TRBV5-1	TRBD1	TRBJ2-7	.	TGCGCCAGCAGCGGAGACAGGGGCCACGAGCAGTACTTC	CASSGDRGHEQYF
TRBV2	TRBD1	TRBJ1-2	.	TGTGCCAGCAGTGTGTCCCGACAGGGTAACTATGGCTACACCTTC	CASSVSRQGNYGYTF
TRBV7-2	.	TRBJ2-7	once	TGTGCCAGCAGCGACTCCGTAACGCGGGACCTCCCCTACGAGCAGTACTTC	CASSDSVTRDLPYEQYF
TRBV28	TRBD1	TRBJ1-6	once	TGTGCCAGCAGACCGGGACAGGGTCGTCTCCTCCACTTT	CASRPGQGRLLHF
TRBV2	.	TRBJ2-2	.	TGTGCCAGCAGTGTGCTAGGATCGGGCGGGGAGCTGTTTTTT	CASSVLGSGGELFF
TRBV3-1/TRBV3-2	TRBD1	TRBJ2-7	.	TGTGCCAGCAGCCGTCCTAACAGGGGAACCTACGAGCAGTACTTC	CASSRPNRGTYEQYF
TRBV6-5	.	TRBJ1-6	.	TGTGCCAGCAGTCCACGGACAGACTATTCACCCCTCCACTTT	CASSPRTDYSPLHF
TRBV19	TRBD1	TRBJ1-1	.	TGTGCCAGTAGCCCAACACCGGGACAGGGGGCTTCGCGAACTTTCTTT	CASSPTPGQGASRTFF
TRBV6-6	TRBD2	TRBJ2-5	.	TGTGCCAGCACCCCGTCCCGGGGAGGGGAGACCCAGTACTTC	CASTPSRGGETQYF
TRBV9	.	TRBJ2-4	.	TGTGCCAGCAGCGTAGCAGTAGGGGATCTGAACATTCAGTACTTC	CASSVAVGDLNIQYF
TRBV2	.	TRBJ1-5	.	TGTGCCAGCATGGGGGGGACGCGGAATCAGCCCCAGCATTTT	CASMGGTRNQPQHF
TRBV2	.	TRBJ1-1	.	TGTGCCAGCAGTTCTCGACAGTCTGAAGCTTTCTTT	CASSSRQSEAFF
TRBV5-1	TRBD2	TRBJ2-3	.	TGCGCCAGCAGCTTGTGGCGGGAGGGCACAGATACGCAGTATTTT	CASSLWREGTDTQYF
TRBV12-3/TRBV12-4	.	TRBJ2-7	.	TGTGCCAGCAGTTTTTGGGGCAGCTACGAGCAGTACTTC	CASSFWGSYEQYF
TRBV19	.	TRBJ2-7	few	TGTGCCAGTAGTATACTACCGGGAGTCTCCTACGAGCAGTACTTC	CASSILPGVSYEQYF
TRBV4-1	TRBD1	TRBJ1-1	.	TGCGCCAGCAGCCAAGACAGGGGGTCAGGGGGAAACACTGAAGCTTTCTTT	CASSQDRGSGGNTEAFF
TRBV14	.	TRBJ1-6	.	TGTGCCAGCAGCCAAGGAGTTTGGTCACCCCTCCACTTT	CASSQGVWSPLHF
TRBV7-9	TRBD1	TRBJ1-6	.	TGTGCCAGCAGCTTAACGACAGGGGGTGGGGTTTCACCCCTCCACTTT	CASSLTTGGGVSPLHF
TRBV28	.	TRBJ1-5	once	TGTGCCAGCAGTTTAGTCGGCAATCAGCCCCAGCATTTT	CASSLVGNQPQHF
TRBV5-4	TRBD2	TRBJ2-7	.	TGTGCCAGCAGCGCGGGACTAGCGGAGACCTACGAGCAGTACTTC	CASSAGLAETYEQYF
TRBV7-6	TRBD2	TRBJ2-3	.	TGTGCCAGCAGCTCCCCTCGGACTAGCGGGGGGGACGCAGATACGCAGTATTTT	CASSSPRTSGGDADTQYF
TRBV19	TRBD2	TRBJ2-7	.	TGTGCCAGTAGTCCCCCGGGACTAGCGGGAGCCTACGAGCAGTACTTC	CASSPPGLAGAYEQYF
TRBV4-1	.	TRBJ2-2	.	TGCGCCAGCAGCCCCGTTGGAAGCGCCACCGGGGAGCTGTTTTTT	CASSPVGSATGELFF